This is a list of T cell receptor beta chains from one sample in a study of identical twins. Using its own MiXCR run on the 5' RACE reads, TCRdb lists one record per CDR3 protein. The data show about 200,000 distinct CDR3 sequences, about 7.5% seen once. The same sample was also used in a study of yellow fever vaccine responses in identical twins.

The sequenced material came from memory (CD45RO+) T cells sorted from blood. All receptors derive from a woman aged 18-35 years in good health. The CDR3 runs from the conserved cysteine through the conserved F or W. A D gene is named only where the DNA matches it firmly. A row's size may be missing; if present it is once, few, many or a size class.

clone size,J gene,D gene,V gene,CDR3 DNA,CDR3 protein
few,TRBJ2-3,TRBD2,TRBV18,TGTGCCAGCTCACCAACACCGGGACTAGCGGGAGAGGATACGCAGTATTTT,CASSPTPGLAGEDTQYF
many,TRBJ2-3,.,TRBV7-2,TGTGCCAGCAGCTTAAGAACACTACCCGGGGGCACAGATACGCAGTATTTT,CASSLRTLPGGTDTQYF
many,TRBJ2-2,.,TRBV25-1,TGTGCCAGCAGTGGTCCAGGGGACACCGGGGAGCTGTTTTTT,CASSGPGDTGELFF
few,TRBJ1-1,TRBD1,TRBV7-2,TGTGCCAGCAGCCTGACAGGGCTCTCTGAAGCTTTCTTT,CASSLTGLSEAFF
few,TRBJ2-7,TRBD1,TRBV28,TGTGCCAGCAGTAGACAGGGGCTCATCTACGAGCAGTACTTC,CASSRQGLIYEQYF
many,TRBJ2-3,TRBD2,TRBV28,TGTGCCAGCAGTTTATTCGACTGGACTAGCTGGACAGATACGCAGTATTTT,CASSLFDWTSWTDTQYF
.,TRBJ2-2,TRBD2,TRBV9,TGTGCCAGCAGCGTAGGGGGGACTAAGGGTTACGCCGGGGAGCTGTTTTTT,CASSVGGTKGYAGELFF
.,TRBJ2-7,TRBD2,TRBV28,TGTGCCAGCAGTCCGTATGCTAGCGGGATCTACGAGCAGTACTTC,CASSPYASGIYEQYF
many,TRBJ2-3,.,TRBV5-1,TGCGCCAGCAGCAACAGGCCAAGCGGCTCTAGCACAGATACGCAGTATTTT,CASSNRPSGSSTDTQYF
few,TRBJ2-2,TRBD1,TRBV6-4,TGTGCCAGTAAGGACAGGGGAGACACCGGGGAGCTGTTTTTT,CASKDRGDTGELFF
few,TRBJ1-4,.,TRBV28,TGTGCCAGCAGTTCCCCCGGCCGGGCTAATGAAAAACTGTTTTTT,CASSSPGRANEKLFF
.,TRBJ2-2,TRBD2,TRBV6-1,TGTGCCAGCCTGACTAGCGGGAGGAACACCGGGGAGCTGTTTTTT,CASLTSGRNTGELFF
few,TRBJ1-6,.,TRBV6-1,TGTGCCAGCAGAGGGGGGGTGTATAATTCACCCCTCCACTTT,CASRGGVYNSPLHF
.,TRBJ1-1,TRBD1,TRBV29-1,TGCAGCGTTGAGCCCCCGGGACAGAAGAACACTGAAGCTTTCTTT,CSVEPPGQKNTEAFF
few,TRBJ2-3,TRBD2,TRBV9,TGTGCCAGCAGCGTAGAGGACGGGGGGTTGGCAGATACGCAGTATTTT,CASSVEDGGLADTQYF
.,TRBJ2-7,TRBD1,TRBV18,TGTGCCAGCTCACCATTGGGACAGGGGGCCGACGAGCAGTACTTC,CASSPLGQGADEQYF
many,TRBJ2-4,.,TRBV28,TGTGCCAGCAGTTTACGCTCTATAGCCAAAAACATTCAGTACTTC,CASSLRSIAKNIQYF
many,TRBJ2-3,.,TRBV12-3/TRBV12-4,TGTGCCAACCGAGAAACGTCAGATCAAGCCGCAGATACGCAGTATTTT,CANRETSDQAADTQYF
many,TRBJ2-7,TRBD2,TRBV29-1,TGCAGCGTTGCAGTGGGAGGGACGGTCTACGAGCAGTACTTC,CSVAVGGTVYEQYF
.,TRBJ2-2,.,TRBV3-1,TGTGCCAGCAGCCAAGATCCGTCCGGGGAGCTGTTTTTT,CASSQDPSGELFF
few,TRBJ2-7,TRBD1,TRBV9,TGTGCCAGCAGCGCTTCAGGGGGCTGGTTATATTTC,CASSASGGWLYF
many,TRBJ1-5,.,TRBV4-2,TGTGCCAGCAGCCAAGAGGACAGTAGCAATCAGCCCCAGCATTTT,CASSQEDSSNQPQHF
many,TRBJ2-4,.,TRBV4-3,TGCGCCAGCAGCCAAGAGGGGACGGGCCCCAGCATTCAGTACTTC,CASSQEGTGPSIQYF
few,TRBJ2-7,.,TRBV20-1,TGCAGTGCTAGGAGACAGAACTCCTACGAGCAGTACTTC,CSARRQNSYEQYF